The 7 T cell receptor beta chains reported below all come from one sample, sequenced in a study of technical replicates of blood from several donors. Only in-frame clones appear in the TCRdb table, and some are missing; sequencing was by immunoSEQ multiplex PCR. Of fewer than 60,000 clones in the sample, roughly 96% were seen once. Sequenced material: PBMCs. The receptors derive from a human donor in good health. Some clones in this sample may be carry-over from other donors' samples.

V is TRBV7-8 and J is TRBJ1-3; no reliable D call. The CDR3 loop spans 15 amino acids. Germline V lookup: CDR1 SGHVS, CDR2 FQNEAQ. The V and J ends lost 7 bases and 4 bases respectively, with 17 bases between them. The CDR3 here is CASTSSGNAGNTIYF. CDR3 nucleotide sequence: TGTGCCAGCACCTCTTCCGGGAATGCGGGAAACACCATATATTTT. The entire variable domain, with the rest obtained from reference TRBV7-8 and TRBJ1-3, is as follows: GAGVSQSPRYKVAKRGQDVALRCDPISGHVSLFWYQQALGQGPEFLTYFQNEAQLDKSGLPSDRFFAERPEGSVSTLKIQRTQQEDSAVYLCASTSSGNAGNTIYFGEGSWLTVV.

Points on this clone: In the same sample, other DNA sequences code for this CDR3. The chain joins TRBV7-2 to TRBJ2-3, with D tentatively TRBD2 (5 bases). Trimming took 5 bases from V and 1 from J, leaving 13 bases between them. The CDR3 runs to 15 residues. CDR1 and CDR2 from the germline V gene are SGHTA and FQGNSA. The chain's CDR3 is CASSPDSLGTDTQYF. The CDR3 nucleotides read TGTGCCAGCAGCCCGGACTCCCTGGGCACAGATACGCAGTATTTT.

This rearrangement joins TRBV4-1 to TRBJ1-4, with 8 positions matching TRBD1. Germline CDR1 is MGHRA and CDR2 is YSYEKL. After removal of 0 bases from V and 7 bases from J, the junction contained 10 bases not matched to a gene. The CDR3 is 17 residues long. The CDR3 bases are TGCGCCAGCAGCCAAGATCTGGAGACAGGGGTGACTGAAAAACTGTTTTTT. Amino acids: CASSQDLETGVTEKLFF.

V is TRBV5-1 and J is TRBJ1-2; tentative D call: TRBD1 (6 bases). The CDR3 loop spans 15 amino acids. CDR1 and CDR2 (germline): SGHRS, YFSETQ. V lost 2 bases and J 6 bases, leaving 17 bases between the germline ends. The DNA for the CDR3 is TGCGCCAGCAGCTTAAGGGGGACCGACTCCAATGGCTACACCTTC. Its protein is CASSLRGTDSNGYTF.

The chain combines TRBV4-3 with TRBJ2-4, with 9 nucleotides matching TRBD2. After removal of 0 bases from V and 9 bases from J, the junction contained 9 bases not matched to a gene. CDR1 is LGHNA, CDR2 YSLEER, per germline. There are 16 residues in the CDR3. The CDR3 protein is CASSQDLAGSIAIQYF. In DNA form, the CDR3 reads TGCGCCAGCAGCCAAGATCTAGCGGGATCCATCGCCATTCAGTACTTC.

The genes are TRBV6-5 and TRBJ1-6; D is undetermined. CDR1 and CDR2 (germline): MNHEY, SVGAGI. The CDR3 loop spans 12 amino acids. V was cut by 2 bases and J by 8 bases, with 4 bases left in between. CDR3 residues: CASSYRDSPLHF. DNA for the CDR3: TGTGCCAGCAGTTACCGGGATTCACCCCTCCACTTT.

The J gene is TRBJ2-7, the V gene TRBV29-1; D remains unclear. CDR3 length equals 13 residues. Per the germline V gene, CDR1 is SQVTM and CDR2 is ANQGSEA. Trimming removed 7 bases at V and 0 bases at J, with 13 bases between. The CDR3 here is CSAILRSSYEQYF. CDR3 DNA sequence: TGCAGCGCCATCCTCCGGAGCTCCTACGAGCAGTACTTC.